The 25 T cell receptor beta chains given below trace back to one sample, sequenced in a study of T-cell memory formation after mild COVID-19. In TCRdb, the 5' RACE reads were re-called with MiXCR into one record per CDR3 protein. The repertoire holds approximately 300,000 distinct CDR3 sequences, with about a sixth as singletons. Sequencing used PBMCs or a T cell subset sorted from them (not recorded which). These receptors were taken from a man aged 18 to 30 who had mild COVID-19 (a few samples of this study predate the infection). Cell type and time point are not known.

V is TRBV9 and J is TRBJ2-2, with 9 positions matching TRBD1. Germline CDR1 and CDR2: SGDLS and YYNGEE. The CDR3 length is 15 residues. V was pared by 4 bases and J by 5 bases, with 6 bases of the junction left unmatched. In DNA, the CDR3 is TGTGCCAGCAGCCCCGGGACAGGGCAAACCGGGGAGCTGTTTTTT. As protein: CASSPGTGQTGELFF.

CDR3 DNA sequence: TGTGCCAGCAGCTTACCCCCGGGACGGGATTTCAATGAGCAGTTCTTC. Translation gives CASSLPPGRDFNEQFF. The V and J genes are TRBV7-9 and TRBJ2-1, with D perhaps matching TRBD1 or TRBD2 (5 bases each). There are 16 residues in the CDR3. The germline V gene encodes CDR1 SEHNR and CDR2 FQNEAQ (reference sequence). The ends were cut back, 2 bases at V and 6 bases at J, with 17 bases in the middle.

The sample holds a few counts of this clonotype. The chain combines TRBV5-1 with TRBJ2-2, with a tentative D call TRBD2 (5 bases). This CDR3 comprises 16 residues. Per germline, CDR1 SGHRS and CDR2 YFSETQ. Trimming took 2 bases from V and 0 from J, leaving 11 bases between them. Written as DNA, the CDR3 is TGCGCCAGCAGCTTATTCGGCGGGTCGAACACCGGGGAGCTGTTTTTT. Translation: CASSLFGGSNTGELFF.

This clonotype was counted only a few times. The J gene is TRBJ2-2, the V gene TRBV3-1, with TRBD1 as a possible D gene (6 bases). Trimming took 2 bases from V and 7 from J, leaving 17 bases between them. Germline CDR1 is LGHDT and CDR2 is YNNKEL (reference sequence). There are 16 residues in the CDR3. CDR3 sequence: CASSQLLGQSVGELFF. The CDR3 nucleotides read TGTGCCAGCAGCCAATTGCTAGGACAGTCCGTCGGGGAGCTGTTTTTT.

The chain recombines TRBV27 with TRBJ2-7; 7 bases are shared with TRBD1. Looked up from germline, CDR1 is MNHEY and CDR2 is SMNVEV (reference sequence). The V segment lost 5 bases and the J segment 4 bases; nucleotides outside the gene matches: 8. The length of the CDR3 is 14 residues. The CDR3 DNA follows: TGTGCCAGCAGTCACGACAGGGCCCTATACGAGCAGTACTTC. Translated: CASSHDRALYEQYF.

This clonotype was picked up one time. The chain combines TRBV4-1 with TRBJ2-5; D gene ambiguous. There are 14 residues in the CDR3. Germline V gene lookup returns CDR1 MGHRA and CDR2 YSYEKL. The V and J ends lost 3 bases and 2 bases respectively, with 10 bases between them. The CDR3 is CASSQYFEQETQYF. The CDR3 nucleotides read TGCGCCAGCAGCCAGTATTTCGAGCAAGAGACCCAGTACTTC.

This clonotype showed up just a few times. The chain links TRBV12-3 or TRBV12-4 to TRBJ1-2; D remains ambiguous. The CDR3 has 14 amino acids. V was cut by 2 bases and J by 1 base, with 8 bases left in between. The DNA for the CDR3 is TGTGCCAGCAGTTTAATGGCCTATAACTATGGCTACACCTTC. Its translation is CASSLMAYNYGYTF.

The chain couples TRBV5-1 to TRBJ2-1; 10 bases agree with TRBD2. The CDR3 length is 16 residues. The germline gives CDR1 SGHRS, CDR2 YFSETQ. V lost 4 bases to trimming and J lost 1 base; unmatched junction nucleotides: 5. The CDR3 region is CASSRTSGPSYNEQFF. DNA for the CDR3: TGCGCCAGCAGCCGGACTAGCGGACCGTCCTACAATGAGCAGTTCTTC.

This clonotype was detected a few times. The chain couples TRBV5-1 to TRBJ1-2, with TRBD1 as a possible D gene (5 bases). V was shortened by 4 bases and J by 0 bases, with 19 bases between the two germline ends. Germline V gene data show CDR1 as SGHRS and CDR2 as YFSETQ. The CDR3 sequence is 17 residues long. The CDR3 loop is CASSRSRVYTSNYGYTF. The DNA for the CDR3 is TGCGCCAGCAGCCGATCCAGGGTCTATACTTCTAACTATGGCTACACCTTC.

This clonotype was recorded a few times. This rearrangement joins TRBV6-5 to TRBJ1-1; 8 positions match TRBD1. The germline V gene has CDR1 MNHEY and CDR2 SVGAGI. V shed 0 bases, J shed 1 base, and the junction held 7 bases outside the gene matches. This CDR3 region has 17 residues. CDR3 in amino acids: CASSYSGTGLTNTEAFF. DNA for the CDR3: TGTGCCAGCAGTTACTCGGGGACAGGTCTAACGAACACTGAAGCTTTCTTT.

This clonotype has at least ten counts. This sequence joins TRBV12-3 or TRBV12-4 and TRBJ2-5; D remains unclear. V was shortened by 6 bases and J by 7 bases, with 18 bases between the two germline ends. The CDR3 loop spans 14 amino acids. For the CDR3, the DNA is TGTGCCAGCAGAACGGTCGGCGCCTTCAGGACCCAGTACTTC. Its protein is CASRTVGAFRTQYF.

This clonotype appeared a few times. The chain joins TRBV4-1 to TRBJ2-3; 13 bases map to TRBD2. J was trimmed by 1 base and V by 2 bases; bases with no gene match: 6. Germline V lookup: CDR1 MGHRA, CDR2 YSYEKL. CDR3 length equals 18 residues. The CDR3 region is CASSQPGLAGPRTDTQYF. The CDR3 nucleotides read TGCGCCAGCAGCCAACCGGGACTAGCGGGACCACGCACAGATACGCAGTATTTT.

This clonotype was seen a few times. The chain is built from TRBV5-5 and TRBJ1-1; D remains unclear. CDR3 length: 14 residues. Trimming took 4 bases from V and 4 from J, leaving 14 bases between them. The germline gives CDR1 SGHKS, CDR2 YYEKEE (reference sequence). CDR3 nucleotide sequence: TGTGCCAGCAGCGACGGGCCGGAGGGCACTGAAGCTTTCTTT. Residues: CASSDGPEGTEAFF.

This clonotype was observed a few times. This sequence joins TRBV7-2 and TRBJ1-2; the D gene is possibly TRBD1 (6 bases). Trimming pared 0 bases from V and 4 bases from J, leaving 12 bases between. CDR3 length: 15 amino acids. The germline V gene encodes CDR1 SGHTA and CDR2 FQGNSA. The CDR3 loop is CASSLAGQRGYGYTF. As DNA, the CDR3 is TGTGCCAGCAGCTTAGCCGGACAGAGAGGCTATGGCTACACCTTC.

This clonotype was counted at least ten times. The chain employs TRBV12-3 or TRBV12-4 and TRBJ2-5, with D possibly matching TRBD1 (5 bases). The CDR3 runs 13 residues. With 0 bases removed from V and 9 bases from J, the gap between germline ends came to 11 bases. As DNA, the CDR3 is TGTGCCAGCAGTTTAGCGGTCGAAGGGGCCCAGTACTTC. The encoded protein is CASSLAVEGAQYF.

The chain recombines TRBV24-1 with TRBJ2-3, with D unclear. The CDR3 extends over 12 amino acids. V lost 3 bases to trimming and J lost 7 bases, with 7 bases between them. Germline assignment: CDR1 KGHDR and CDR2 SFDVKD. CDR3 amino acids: CATSDLRNTQYF. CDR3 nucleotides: TGTGCCACCAGTGATCTTCGGAATACGCAGTATTTT.

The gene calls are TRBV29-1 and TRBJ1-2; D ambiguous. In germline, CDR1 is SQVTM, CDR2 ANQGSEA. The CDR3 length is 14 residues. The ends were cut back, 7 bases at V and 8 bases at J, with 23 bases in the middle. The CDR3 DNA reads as TGCAGCGCGAAGGACCGCCTGAGAAGCTGGGGCTACACCTTC. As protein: CSAKDRLRSWGYTF.

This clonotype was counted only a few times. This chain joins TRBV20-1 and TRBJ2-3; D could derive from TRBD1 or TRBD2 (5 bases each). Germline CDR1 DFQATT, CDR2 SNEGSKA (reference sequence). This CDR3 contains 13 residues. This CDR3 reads CSTRDLSRDTQYF. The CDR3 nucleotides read TGCAGCACACGGGACCTCTCAAGAGATACGCAGTATTTT.

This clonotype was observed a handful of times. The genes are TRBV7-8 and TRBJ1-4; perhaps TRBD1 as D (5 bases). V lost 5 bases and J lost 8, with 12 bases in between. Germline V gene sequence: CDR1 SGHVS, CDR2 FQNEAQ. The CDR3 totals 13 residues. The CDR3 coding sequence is TGTGCCAGCAGCCCGGGGGGTTGGGAAAAACTGTTTTTT. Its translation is CASSPGGWEKLFF. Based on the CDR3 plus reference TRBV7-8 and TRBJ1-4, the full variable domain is GAGVSQSPRYKVAKRGQDVALRCDPISGHVSLFWYQQALGQGPEFLTYFQNEAQLDKSGLPSDRFFAERPEGSVSTLKIQRTQQEDSAVYLCASSPGGWEKLFFGSGTQLSVL.

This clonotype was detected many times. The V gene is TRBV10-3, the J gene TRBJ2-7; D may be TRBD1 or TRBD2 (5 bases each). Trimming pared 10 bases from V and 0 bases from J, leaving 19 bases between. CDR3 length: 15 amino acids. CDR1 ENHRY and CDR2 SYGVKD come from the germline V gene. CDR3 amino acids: CATYSGTTNSYEQYF. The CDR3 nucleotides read TGTGCCACCTATTCCGGGACCACCAACTCCTACGAGCAGTACTTC.

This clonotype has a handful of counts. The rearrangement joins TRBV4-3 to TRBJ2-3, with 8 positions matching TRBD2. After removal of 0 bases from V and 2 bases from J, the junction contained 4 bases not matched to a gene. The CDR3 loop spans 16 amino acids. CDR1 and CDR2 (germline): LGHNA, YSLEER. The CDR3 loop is CASSQDRGGLTDTQYF. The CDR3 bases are TGCGCCAGCAGCCAAGATCGGGGGGGCCTCACAGATACGCAGTATTTT.

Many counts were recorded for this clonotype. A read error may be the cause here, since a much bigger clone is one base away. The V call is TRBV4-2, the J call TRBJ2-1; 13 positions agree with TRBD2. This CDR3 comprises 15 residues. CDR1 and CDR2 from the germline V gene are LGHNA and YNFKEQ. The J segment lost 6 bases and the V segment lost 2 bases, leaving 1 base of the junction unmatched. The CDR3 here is CASSQTSGGANEQFF. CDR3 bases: TGTGCCAGCAGCCAAACTAGCGGGGGGGCCAATGAGCAGTTCTTC.

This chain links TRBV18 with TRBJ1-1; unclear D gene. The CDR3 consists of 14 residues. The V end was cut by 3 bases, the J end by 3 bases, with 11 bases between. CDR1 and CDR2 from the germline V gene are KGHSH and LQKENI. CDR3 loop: CASSPPGRYTEAFF. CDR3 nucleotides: TGTGCCAGCTCACCCCCCGGCAGGTACACTGAAGCTTTCTTT.

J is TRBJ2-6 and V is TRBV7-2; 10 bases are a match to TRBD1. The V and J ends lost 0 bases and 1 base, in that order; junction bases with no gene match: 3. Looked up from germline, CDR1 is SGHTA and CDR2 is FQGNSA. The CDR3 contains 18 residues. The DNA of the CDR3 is TGTGCCAGCAGCTTAGCGTGGACAGGGGGGTCTGGGGCCAACGTCCTGACTTTC. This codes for CASSLAWTGGSGANVLTF.

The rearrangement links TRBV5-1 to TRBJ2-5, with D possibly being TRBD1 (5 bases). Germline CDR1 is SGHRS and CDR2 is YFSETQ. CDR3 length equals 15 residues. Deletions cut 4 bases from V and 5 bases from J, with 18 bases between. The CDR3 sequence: CASSMGSTDGETQYF. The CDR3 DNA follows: TGCGCCAGCAGCATGGGGTCGACAGACGGGGAGACCCAGTACTTC.